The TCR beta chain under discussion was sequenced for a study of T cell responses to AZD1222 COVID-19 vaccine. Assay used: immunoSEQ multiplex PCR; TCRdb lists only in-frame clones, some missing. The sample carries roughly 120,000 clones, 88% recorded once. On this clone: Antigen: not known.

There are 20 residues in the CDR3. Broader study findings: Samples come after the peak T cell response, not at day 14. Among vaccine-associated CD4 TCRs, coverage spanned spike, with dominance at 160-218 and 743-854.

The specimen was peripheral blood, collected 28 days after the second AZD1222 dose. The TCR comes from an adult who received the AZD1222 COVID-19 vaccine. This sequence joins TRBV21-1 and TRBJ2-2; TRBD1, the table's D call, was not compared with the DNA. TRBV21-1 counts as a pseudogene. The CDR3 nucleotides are TGTGCCAGCAGCAACGGACAGGGTTTCATGGCCCCTGGTAACACCGGGGAGCTGTTTTTT. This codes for CASSNGQGFMAPGNTGELFF.